This T cell receptor (beta chain) was observed in a study of control samples from healthy donors and cancer patients. Germline CDR1 is LGHNA and CDR2 is YSLEER. V was cut by 0 bases and J by 7 bases, with 18 bases left in between. The CDR3 is 17 amino acids. The repertoire was sequenced with immunoSEQ multiplex PCR; TCRdb's copy has only in-frame clones and lacks some. The sample has under 150,000 clones; around 87% are singletons. The clonotype originates from a man in his forties or fifties in good health. Sequencing was done on a sample of blood. The chain carries TRBV4-3 and TRBJ2-2, with D maybe TRBD1 (5 bases). The CDR3 DNA reads TGCGCCAGCAGCCAAGAGTTTAGACTGACTCAGGGCGGGGAGCTGTTTTTT. This gives the protein CASSQEFRLTQGGELFF.